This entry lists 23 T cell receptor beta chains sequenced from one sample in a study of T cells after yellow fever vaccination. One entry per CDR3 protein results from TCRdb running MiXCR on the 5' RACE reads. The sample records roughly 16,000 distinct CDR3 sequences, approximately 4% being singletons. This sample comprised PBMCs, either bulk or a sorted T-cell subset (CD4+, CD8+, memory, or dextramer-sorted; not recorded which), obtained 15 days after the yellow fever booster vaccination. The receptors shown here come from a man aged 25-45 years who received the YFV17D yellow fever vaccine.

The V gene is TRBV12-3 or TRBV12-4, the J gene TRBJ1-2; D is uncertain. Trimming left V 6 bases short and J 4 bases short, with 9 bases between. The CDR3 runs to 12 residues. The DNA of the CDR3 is TGTGCCAGCAGGGAAGGGCCCTATGGCTACACCTTC. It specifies CASREGPYGYTF.

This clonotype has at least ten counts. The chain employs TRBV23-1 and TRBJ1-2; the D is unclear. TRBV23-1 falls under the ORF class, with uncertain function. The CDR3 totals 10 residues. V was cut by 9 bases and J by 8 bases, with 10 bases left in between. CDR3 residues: CARAPRGYTF. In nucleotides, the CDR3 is TGCGCCAGGGCTCCGAGGGGCTACACCTTC.

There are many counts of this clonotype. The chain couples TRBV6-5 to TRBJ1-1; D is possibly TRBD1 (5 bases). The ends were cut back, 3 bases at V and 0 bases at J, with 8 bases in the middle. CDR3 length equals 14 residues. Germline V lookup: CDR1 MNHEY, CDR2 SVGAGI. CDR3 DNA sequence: TGTGCCAGCAGTTATGGGGCCTTGAACACTGAAGCTTTCTTT. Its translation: CASSYGALNTEAFF.

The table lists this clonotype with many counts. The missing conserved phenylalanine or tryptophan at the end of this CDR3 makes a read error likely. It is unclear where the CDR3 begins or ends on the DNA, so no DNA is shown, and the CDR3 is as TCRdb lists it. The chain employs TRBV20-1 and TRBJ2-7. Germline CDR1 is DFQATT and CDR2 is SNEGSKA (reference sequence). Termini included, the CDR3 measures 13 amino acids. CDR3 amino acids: CSARDPTTPTSWL.

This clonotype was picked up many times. Here the CDR3 reads CASSQPGGRAPDTQYF. As DNA, the CDR3 is TGTGCCAGCAGCCAACCGGGCGGGAGGGCCCCAGATACGCAGTATTTT. The V gene is TRBV7-2, the J gene TRBJ2-3; 9 bases are shared with TRBD2. CDR3 length: 16 amino acids. The V segment lost 5 bases and the J segment 4 bases; nucleotides outside the gene matches: 10. Germline V lookup: CDR1 SGHTA, CDR2 FQGNSA.

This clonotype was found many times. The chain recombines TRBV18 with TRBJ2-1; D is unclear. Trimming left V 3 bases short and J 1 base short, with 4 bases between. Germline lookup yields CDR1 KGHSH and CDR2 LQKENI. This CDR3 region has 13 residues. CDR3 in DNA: TGTGCCAGCTCACCTCAATCCTACAATGAGCAGTTCTTC. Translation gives CASSPQSYNEQFF.

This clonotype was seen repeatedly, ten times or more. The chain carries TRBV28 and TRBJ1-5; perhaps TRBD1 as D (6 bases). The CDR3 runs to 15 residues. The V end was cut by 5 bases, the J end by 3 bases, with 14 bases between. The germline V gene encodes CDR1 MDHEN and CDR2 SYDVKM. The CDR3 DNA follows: TGTGCCAGCAGTCCCCGGACAGCCACCAATCAGCCCCAGCATTTT. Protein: CASSPRTATNQPQHF.

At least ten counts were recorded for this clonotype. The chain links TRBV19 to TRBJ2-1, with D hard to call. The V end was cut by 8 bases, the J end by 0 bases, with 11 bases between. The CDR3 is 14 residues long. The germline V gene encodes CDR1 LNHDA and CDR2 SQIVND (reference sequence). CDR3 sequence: CASAPMSSYNEQFF. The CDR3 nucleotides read TGTGCCAGTGCTCCGATGAGCTCCTACAATGAGCAGTTCTTC.

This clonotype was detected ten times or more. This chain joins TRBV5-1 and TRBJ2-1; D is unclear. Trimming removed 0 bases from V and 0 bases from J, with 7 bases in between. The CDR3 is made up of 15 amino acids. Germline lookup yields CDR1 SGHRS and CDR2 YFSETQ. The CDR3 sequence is CASSLGAASYNEQFF. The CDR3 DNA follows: TGCGCCAGCAGCTTGGGTGCCGCCTCCTACAATGAGCAGTTCTTC. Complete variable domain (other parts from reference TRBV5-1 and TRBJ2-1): KAGVTQTPRYLIKTRGQQVTLSCSPISGHRSVSWYQQTPGQGLQFLFEYFSETQRNKGNFPGRFSGRQFSNSRSEMNVSTLELGDSALYLCASSLGAASYNEQFFGPGTRLTVL.

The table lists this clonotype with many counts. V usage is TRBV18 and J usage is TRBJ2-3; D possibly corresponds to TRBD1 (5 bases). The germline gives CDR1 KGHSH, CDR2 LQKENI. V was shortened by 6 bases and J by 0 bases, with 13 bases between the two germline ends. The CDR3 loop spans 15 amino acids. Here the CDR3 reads CASSRQNPSTDTQYF. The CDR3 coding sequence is TGTGCCAGCTCCCGACAGAACCCTAGCACAGATACGCAGTATTTT.

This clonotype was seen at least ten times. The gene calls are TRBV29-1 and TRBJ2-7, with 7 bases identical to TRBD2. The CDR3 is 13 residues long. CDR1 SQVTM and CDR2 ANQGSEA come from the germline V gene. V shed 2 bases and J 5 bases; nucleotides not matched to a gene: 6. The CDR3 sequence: CSVESGEGDEQYF. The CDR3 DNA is TGCAGCGTTGAATCCGGGGAGGGCGACGAGCAGTACTTC.

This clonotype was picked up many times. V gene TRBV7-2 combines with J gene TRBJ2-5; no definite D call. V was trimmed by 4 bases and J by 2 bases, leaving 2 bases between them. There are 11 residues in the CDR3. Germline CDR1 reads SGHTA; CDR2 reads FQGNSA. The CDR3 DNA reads TGTGCCAGCAGCTCTCAAGAGACCCAGTACTTC. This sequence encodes CASSSQETQYF. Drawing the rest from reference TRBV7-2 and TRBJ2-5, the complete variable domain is GAGVSQSPSNKVTEKGKDVELRCDPISGHTALYWYRQSLGQGLEFLIYFQGNSAPDKSGLPSDRFSAERTGGSVSTLTIQRTQQEDSAVYLCASSSQETQYFGPGTRLLVL.

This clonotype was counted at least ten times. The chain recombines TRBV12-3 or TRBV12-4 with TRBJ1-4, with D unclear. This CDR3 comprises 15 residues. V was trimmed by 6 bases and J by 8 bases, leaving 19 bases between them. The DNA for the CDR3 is TGTGCCAGCAGCACACCGGGCTCAAAGGACGAAAAACTGTTTTTT. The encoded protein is CASSTPGSKDEKLFF.

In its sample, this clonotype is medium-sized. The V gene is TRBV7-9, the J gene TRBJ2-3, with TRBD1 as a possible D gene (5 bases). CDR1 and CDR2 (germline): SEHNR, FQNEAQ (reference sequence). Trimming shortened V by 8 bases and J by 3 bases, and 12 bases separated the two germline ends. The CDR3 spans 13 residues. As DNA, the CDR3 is TGTGCCAGCTCTAGTGGGGCTACAGATACGCAGTATTTT. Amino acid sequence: CASSSGATDTQYF. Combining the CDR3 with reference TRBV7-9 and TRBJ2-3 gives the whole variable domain DTGVSQNPRHKITKRGQNVTFRCDPISEHNRLYWYRQTLGQGPEFLTYFQNEAQLEKSRLLSDRFSAERPKGSFSTLEIQRTEQGDSAMYLCASSSGATDTQYFGPGTRLTVL.

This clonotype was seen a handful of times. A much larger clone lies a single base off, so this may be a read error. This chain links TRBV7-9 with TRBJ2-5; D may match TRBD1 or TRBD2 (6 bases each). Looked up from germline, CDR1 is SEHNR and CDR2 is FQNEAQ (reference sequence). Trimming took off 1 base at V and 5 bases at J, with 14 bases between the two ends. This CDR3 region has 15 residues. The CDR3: CASSLVAGGSETQYF. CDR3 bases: TGTGCCAGCAGCTTAGTGGCCGGGGGCAGTGAGACCCAGTACTTC. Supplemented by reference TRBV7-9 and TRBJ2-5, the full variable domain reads DTGVSQNPRHKITKRGQNVTFRCDPISEHNRLYWYRQTLGQGPEFLTYFQNEAQLEKSRLLSDRFSAERPKGSFSTLEIQRTEQGDSAMYLCASSLVAGGSETQYFGPGTRLLVL.

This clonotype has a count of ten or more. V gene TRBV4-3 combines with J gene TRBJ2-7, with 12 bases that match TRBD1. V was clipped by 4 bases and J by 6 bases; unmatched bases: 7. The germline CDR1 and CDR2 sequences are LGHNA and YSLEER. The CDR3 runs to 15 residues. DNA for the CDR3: TGCGCCAGCAGCCCAACGGGACAGGGGGCAGGCGAGCAGTACTTC. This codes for CASSPTGQGAGEQYF.

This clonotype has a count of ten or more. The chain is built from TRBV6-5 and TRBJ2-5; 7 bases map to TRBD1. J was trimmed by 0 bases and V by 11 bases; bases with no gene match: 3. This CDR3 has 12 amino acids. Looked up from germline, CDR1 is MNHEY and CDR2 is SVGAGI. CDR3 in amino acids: CARTGNQETQYF. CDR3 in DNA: TGTGCCCGGACAGGAAACCAAGAGACCCAGTACTTC.

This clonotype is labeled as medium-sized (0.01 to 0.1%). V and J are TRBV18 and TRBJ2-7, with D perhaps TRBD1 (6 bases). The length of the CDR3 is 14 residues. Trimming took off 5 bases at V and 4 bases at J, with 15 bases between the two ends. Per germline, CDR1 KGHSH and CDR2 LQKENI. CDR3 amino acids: CASSTKTQGYEQYF. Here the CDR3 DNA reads TGTGCCAGCTCAACCAAGACTCAGGGGTACGAGCAGTACTTC.

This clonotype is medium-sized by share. CDR3 residues: CASSIERGTEAFF. As DNA, the CDR3 is TGTGCCAGTAGTATAGAAAGGGGCACTGAAGCTTTCTTT. The rearrangement joins TRBV19 to TRBJ1-1; TRBD1 might be the D (5 bases). The germline CDR1 and CDR2 sequences are LNHDA and SQIVND (reference sequence). The V and J ends lost 0 bases and 4 bases respectively, with 6 bases between them. The CDR3 contains 13 residues.

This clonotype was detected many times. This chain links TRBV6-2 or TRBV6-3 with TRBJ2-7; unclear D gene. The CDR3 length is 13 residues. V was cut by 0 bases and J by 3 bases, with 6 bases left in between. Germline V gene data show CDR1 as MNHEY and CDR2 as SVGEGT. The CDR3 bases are TGTGCCAGCAGTTACTCGATCGACTACGAGCAGTACTTC. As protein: CASSYSIDYEQYF.

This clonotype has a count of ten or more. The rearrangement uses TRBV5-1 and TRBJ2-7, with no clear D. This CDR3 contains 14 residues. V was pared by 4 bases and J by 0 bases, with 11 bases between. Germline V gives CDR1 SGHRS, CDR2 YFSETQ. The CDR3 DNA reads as TGCGCCAGCAGCGCGGTAGGGAACTCCTACGAGCAGTACTTC. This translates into CASSAVGNSYEQYF.

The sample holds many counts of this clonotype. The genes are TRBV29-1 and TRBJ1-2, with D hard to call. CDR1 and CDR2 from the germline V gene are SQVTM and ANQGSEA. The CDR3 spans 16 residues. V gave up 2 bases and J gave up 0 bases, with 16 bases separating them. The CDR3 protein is CSVETSFIAANYGYTF. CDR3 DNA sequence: TGCAGCGTTGAAACGTCTTTCATCGCAGCTAACTATGGCTACACCTTC.

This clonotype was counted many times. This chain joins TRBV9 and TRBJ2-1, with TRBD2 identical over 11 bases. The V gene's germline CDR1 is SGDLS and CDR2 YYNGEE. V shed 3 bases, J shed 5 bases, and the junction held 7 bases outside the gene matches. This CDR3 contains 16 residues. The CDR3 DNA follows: TGTGCCAGCAGCGGACGCTCGGGACTAGCGGACAATGAGCAGTTCTTC. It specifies CASSGRSGLADNEQFF. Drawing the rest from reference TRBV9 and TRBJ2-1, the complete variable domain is DSGVTQTPKHLITATGQRVTLRCSPRSGDLSVYWYQQSLDQGLQFLIQYYNGEERAKGNILERFSAQQFPDLHSELNLSSLELGDSALYFCASSGRSGLADNEQFFGPGTRLTVL.